This T cell receptor beta chain was sequenced during a study of blood T cell repertoires in COVID-19. TCRdb keeps only in-frame clones here, not all; method: immunoSEQ multiplex PCR. The table includes 75,000 to 95,000 clones, more than 65% detected once. This clone has a handful of counts. There are 14 residues in the CDR3. Per germline, CDR1 SGHRS and CDR2 YFSETQ. J gave up 8 bases and V 0 bases, and 4 bases lay outside the gene matches. The chain is built from TRBV5-1 and TRBJ2-2, with 7 positions matching TRBD1. Sequenced: peripheral blood. The TCR sequence derives from a man aged 60 to 75 with acute or convalescent COVID-19. CDR3: CASSLDPTGGELFF. The CDR3, as DNA: TGCGCCAGCAGCTTGGACCCGACAGGGGGGGAGCTGTTTTTT.